Following are 32 T cell receptor beta chains from one sample sequenced in a study of identical twins. Using its own MiXCR run on the 5' RACE reads, TCRdb lists one record per CDR3 protein. The data hold about 1.7 million distinct CDR3 sequences, with about 32% observed a single time. The specimen was cord blood. These receptors were obtained from a newborn girl in good health.

The chain carries TRBV5-1 and TRBJ2-5, with 7 bases identical to TRBD2. V lost 0 bases, J lost 3 bases, and 5 bases stayed unmatched. The CDR3 spans 15 residues. Germline V CDR1 and CDR2: SGHRS, YFSETQ. For the CDR3, the DNA is TGCGCCAGCAGCTTGGGGCTAGCGGTTAAAGAGACCCAGTACTTC. This encodes CASSLGLAVKETQYF.

As regards this clonotype: A junction boundary mismatches the germline segment, possibly from a read error. The chain joins TRBV3-1 to TRBJ2-1; no definite D call. This CDR3 is 13 amino acids long. Per the germline V gene, CDR1 is LGHDT and CDR2 is YNNKEL (reference sequence). The DNA for the CDR3 is TGTGCCAGCAACCAAGTATTGCACAATGAGCAGTTCTTC. The encoded protein is CASNQVLHNEQFF.

The chain recombines TRBV20-1 with TRBJ2-1, with no clear D. Per the germline V gene, CDR1 is DFQATT and CDR2 is SNEGSKA (reference sequence). V was cut by 1 base and J by 11 bases, with 9 bases left in between. The CDR3 contains 11 residues. The CDR3 sequence is CSARGRAKQFF. The CDR3 bases are TGCAGTGCTAGAGGTAGGGCTAAGCAGTTCTTC.

At least ten counts were recorded for this clonotype. The chain employs TRBV5-1 and TRBJ1-2; the match to TRBD1 covers 8 bases. The CDR3 sequence is 17 residues long. Trimming took 1 base from V and 1 from J; bases not matched to a gene: 9. Germline CDR1 is SGHRS and CDR2 is YFSETQ. The DNA of the CDR3 is TGCGCCAGCAGCTTGAGCCGCAACAGGGGGAATAACTATGGCTACACCTTC. It encodes CASSLSRNRGNNYGYTF.

This clonotype was recorded once. Possible read error: a much larger clone is one base away. V usage is TRBV29-1 and J usage is TRBJ2-3, with 8 bases lining up with TRBD1. Germline CDR1 reads SQVTM; CDR2 reads ANQGSEA. The CDR3 sequence is 15 residues long. This CDR3 is CSVVGQQGVADTRYF. Written as DNA, the CDR3 is TGCAGCGTTGTAGGGCAACAGGGGGTGGCAGATACGCGGTATTTT.

The chain uses TRBV5-1 and TRBJ2-7; D is possibly TRBD2 (6 bases). Per germline, CDR1 SGHRS and CDR2 YFSETQ. V was clipped by 4 bases and J by 2 bases, with 13 bases between them. The CDR3 is 14 amino acids. Here the CDR3 DNA reads TGCGCCAGCAGCGTCTCGGGGGTTACCTACGAGCAGTACTTC. Translating gives CASSVSGVTYEQYF.

The rearrangement uses TRBV6-1 and TRBJ1-6; the match to TRBD1 covers 7 bases. The CDR3 is made up of 17 amino acids. The germline gives CDR1 MNHNS, CDR2 SASEGT. The V gene end was trimmed by 6 bases and the J gene end by 0 bases; junction bases not matched to a gene: 8. CDR3 sequence (DNA): TGTGCCAGCAGACCTCAGACAGGGAGCTCCTATAATTCACCCCTCCACTTT. Amino acid sequence: CASRPQTGSSYNSPLHF.

The chain carries TRBV20-1 and TRBJ2-1; 12 bases map to TRBD2. The J call may be in error: the DNA end matches TRBJ2-7 better. The CDR3 sequence is 15 residues long. Germline loops: CDR1 DFQATT, CDR2 SNEGSKA (reference sequence). The CDR3 spells CSARVASGRANEQYF. The DNA for the CDR3 is TGCAGTGCTAGAGTGGCTAGCGGGAGGGCCAATGAGCAGTACTTC.

In DNA form, the CDR3 reads TGCAGTGCTAGAGAGGGGGCAGGTGAGGGCACAGATACGCAGTATTTT. This translates into CSAREGAGEGTDTQYF. The chain couples TRBV20-1 to TRBJ2-3; a possible D gene is TRBD1 (6 bases). CDR1 is DFQATT, CDR2 SNEGSKA, per germline (reference sequence). The V gene lost 0 bases and the J gene lost 1 base, with 14 bases spanning the gap. This CDR3 has 16 residues.

This clonotype was seen a handful of times. The chain carries TRBV7-2 and TRBJ1-2; tentatively, D is TRBD1 (6 bases). This CDR3 is 17 amino acids long. Trimming took off 1 base at V and 0 bases at J, with 15 bases between the two ends. Germline V lookup: CDR1 SGHTA, CDR2 FQGNSA. The CDR3 protein is CASSLEARQVTNYGYTF. CDR3 DNA: TGTGCCAGCAGCTTAGAGGCCCGACAGGTTACTAACTATGGCTACACCTTC.

This clonotype was picked up a small number of times. This chain connects TRBV7-2 to TRBJ2-7; TRBD2 matches 11 bases. Unmatched junction bases numbered 6, after V lost 7 bases and J lost 1 base. Germline CDR1 and CDR2: SGHTA and FQGNSA. The CDR3 spans 15 residues. The CDR3 reads CASTLLAGGSYEQYF. The CDR3 nucleotides are TGTGCCAGCACCCTCTTAGCGGGGGGGTCCTACGAGCAGTACTTC.

A remark on this clonotype: A read error is likely, as this CDR3 ends without the conserved phenylalanine or tryptophan. The V call is TRBV12-3 or TRBV12-4, the J call TRBJ2-3, with 10 nucleotides matching TRBD2. This CDR3 is built from 16 residues. V lost 4 bases, J lost 4 bases, and 8 bases stayed unmatched. In DNA, the CDR3 is TGTGCCAGCAGTTCTAGCTCTAGCGGGAGAGCAGATACGCAGTATTCT. Translated, it gives CASSSSSSGRADTQYS.

The genes are TRBV5-6 and TRBJ2-3; D ambiguous. CDR3 size: 13 residues. The V end was cut by 7 bases, the J end by 1 base, with 10 bases between. Germline assignment: CDR1 SGHDT and CDR2 YYEEEE. CDR3 in amino acids: CASQMSRTDTQYF. CDR3 in DNA: TGTGCCAGCCAAATGTCCCGCACAGATACGCAGTATTTT.

This clonotype occurred a few times. The chain employs TRBV11-2 and TRBJ2-1, with 7 bases identical to TRBD2. The J segment lost 0 bases and the V segment lost 5 bases, leaving 10 bases of the junction unmatched. Germline V CDR1 and CDR2: SGHAT, FQNNGV. The CDR3 loop spans 17 amino acids. The DNA of the CDR3 is TGTGCCAGCAGCCAAATAGCGGGTCGGAGCTCCTACAATGAGCAGTTCTTC. This translates into CASSQIAGRSSYNEQFF.

A few counts support this clonotype. The genes are TRBV2 and TRBJ2-5; TRBD1 is a possible D gene (6 bases). Trimming left V 7 bases short and J 5 bases short, with 17 bases between. CDR3 length: 14 residues. CDR1 SNHLY and CDR2 FYNNEI come from the germline V gene. CDR3 in amino acids: CASNQGFTYETQYF. The CDR3, as DNA: TGTGCCAGCAATCAGGGGTTCACATACGAGACCCAGTACTTC.

The sample holds a few counts of this clonotype. This chain joins TRBV6-6 and TRBJ2-3; 11 nucleotides agree with TRBD2. V was clipped by 6 bases and J by 5 bases; unmatched bases: 10. In germline, CDR1 is MNHNY, CDR2 SVGAGI (reference sequence). CDR3 size: 16 residues. The CDR3 bases are TGTGCCAGCAGACCCGTTAGCGGGGGGGCTGTAGATACGCAGTATTTT. Translating it yields CASRPVSGGAVDTQYF.

This clonotype turned up a few times. The chain couples TRBV20-1 to TRBJ2-3; D is unresolved. This CDR3 is built from 15 residues. V was clipped by 3 bases and J by 2 bases, with 15 bases between them. Germline V gene sequence: CDR1 DFQATT, CDR2 SNEGSKA (reference sequence). DNA for the CDR3: TGCAGTGCTAGTATTCGCAGGACCTTCACAGATACGCAGTATTTT. It specifies CSASIRRTFTDTQYF.

V and J are TRBV29-1 and TRBJ2-5; 9 nucleotides agree with TRBD2. CDR1 SQVTM and CDR2 ANQGSEA come from the germline V gene. J gave up 0 bases and V 2 bases, and 4 bases lay outside the gene matches. The CDR3 runs to 15 residues. The CDR3 region has the DNA TGCAGCGTTGAAAAGCTAGCGGGGTACCAAGAGACCCAGTACTTC. Protein product: CSVEKLAGYQETQYF.

The genes are TRBV2 and TRBJ1-1, with TRBD1 as a possible D gene (5 bases). The CDR3 consists of 14 residues. V lost 6 bases and J 1 base, leaving 12 bases between the germline ends. Germline lookup yields CDR1 SNHLY and CDR2 FYNNEI. The CDR3 bases are TGTGCCAGCAGGGCCGGGACTGAGAACACTGAAGCTTTCTTT. Amino acids: CASRAGTENTEAFF. Supplemented by reference TRBV2 and TRBJ1-1, the full variable domain reads EPEVTQTPSHQVTQMGQEVILRCVPISNHLYFYWYRQILGQKVEFLVSFYNNEISEKSEIFDDQFSVERPDGSNFTLKIRSTKLEDSAMYFCASRAGTENTEAFFGQGTRLTVV.

This clonotype was recorded a few times. The chain links TRBV2 to TRBJ2-7, with 10 bases lining up with TRBD1. Germline assignment: CDR1 SNHLY and CDR2 FYNNEI. The CDR3 length is 14 residues. Trimming cost V 6 bases and J 1 base; bases outside gene matches: 3. Here the CDR3 DNA reads TGTGCCAGCAGGGCGGGACAGGGGTCCTACGAGCAGTACTTC. Protein: CASRAGQGSYEQYF.

The chain couples TRBV6-1 to TRBJ2-1, with D maybe TRBD1 (6 bases). The V and J ends lost 8 bases and 4 bases respectively, with 33 bases between them. The germline gives CDR1 MNHNS, CDR2 SASEGT. This CDR3 comprises 20 residues. The CDR3 nucleotides are TGTGCCAGCGCCAAGGGGACACGGCAATCTCCATGGTGGTGGTACAATGAGCAGTTCTTC. It yields the protein CASAKGTRQSPWWWYNEQFF.

V is TRBV29-1 and J is TRBJ2-3; D is undetermined. Germline V gene lookup returns CDR1 SQVTM and CDR2 ANQGSEA. CDR3 length: 12 residues. V lost 5 bases and J 9 bases, leaving 15 bases between the germline ends. CDR3 protein: CSVLHRRETQYF. Here the CDR3 DNA reads TGCAGCGTTCTACACCGGCGAGAGACGCAGTATTTT.

V usage is TRBV5-1 and J usage is TRBJ2-2; D may be TRBD1 (5 bases). The V end lost 4 bases, the J end lost 0 bases, and 7 bases lay between the germline ends. The length of the CDR3 is 14 residues. CDR1 SGHRS and CDR2 YFSETQ come from the germline V gene. DNA for the CDR3: TGCGCCAGCAGCGACAGAACGAACACCGGGGAGCTGTTTTTT. This sequence encodes CASSDRTNTGELFF.

This clonotype has a count of ten or more. The V gene is TRBV20-1, the J gene TRBJ1-5; a weak D match, TRBD1 (5 bases). V shed 6 bases and J shed 0 bases, with 9 bases lying between them. This CDR3 is 13 amino acids long. Germline-derived CDR1 and CDR2 are DFQATT and SNEGSKA (reference sequence). The CDR3 coding sequence is TGCAGTGCCACAGGAGGTAGCAATCAGCCCCAGCATTTT. As protein: CSATGGSNQPQHF.

This clonotype has at least ten counts. The chain uses TRBV7-2 and TRBJ1-2; D is unresolved. CDR3 length: 14 residues. V lost 1 base to trimming and J lost 3 bases, with 9 bases between them. The germline V gene encodes CDR1 SGHTA and CDR2 FQGNSA. The CDR3 is CASSLGGRDYGYTF. The CDR3 DNA reads as TGTGCCAGCAGCTTAGGTGGGAGAGACTATGGCTACACCTTC.

The gene calls are TRBV20-1 and TRBJ2-1, with TRBD2 identical over 15 bases. CDR1 is DFQATT, CDR2 SNEGSKA, per germline (reference sequence). There are 20 residues in the CDR3. Germline trimming cut 1 base from V and 0 bases from J; bases unmatched to any gene: 10. The DNA of the CDR3 is TGCAGTGCTAGAGGCGGAGGACTAGCGGGGGGGTATAGCTCCTACAATGAGCAGTTCTTC. This gives the protein CSARGGGLAGGYSSYNEQFF.

V is TRBV3-1 and J is TRBJ1-2, with D unclear. CDR3 size: 13 residues. Trimming took off 3 bases at V and 3 bases at J, with 8 bases between the two ends. Germline lookup yields CDR1 LGHDT and CDR2 YNNKEL (reference sequence). The CDR3 protein is CASSHKFDYGYTF. The CDR3 DNA reads as TGTGCCAGCAGCCACAAGTTCGACTATGGCTACACCTTC. Full variable domain (rest looked up from reference TRBV3-1 and TRBJ1-2): DTAVSQTPKYLVTQMGNDKSIKCEQNLGHDTMYWYKQDSKKFLKIMFSYNNKELIINETVPNRFSPKSPDKAHLNLHINSLELGDSAVYFCASSHKFDYGYTFGSGTRLTVV.

The rearrangement joins TRBV15 to TRBJ2-7, with 8 bases lining up with TRBD1. The CDR3 length is 15 residues. V trimming: 5 bases; J trimming: 2 bases; junction bases outside the gene matches: 8. Per germline, CDR1 LNHNV and CDR2 YYDKDF (reference sequence). The CDR3: CATSEPGTGAYEQYF. The CDR3 DNA is TGTGCCACCAGCGAACCCGGGACAGGCGCCTACGAGCAGTACTTC.

As concerns this clonotype: A much more abundant neighbour one base away suggests this may be a read error. This rearrangement joins TRBV3-1 to TRBJ2-7; 8 nucleotides line up with TRBD2. The CDR3 has 12 residues. Germline CDR1 is LGHDT and CDR2 is YNNKEL (reference sequence). Trimming at V came to 8 bases and at J to 7 bases, leaving 7 bases not matched to a gene. In nucleotides, the CDR3 is TGTGCCAGCGGACTAGCCTACAATGAGCAGTACTTC. As protein: CASGLAYNEQYF.

This clonotype was picked up a small number of times. J is TRBJ2-6 and V is TRBV12-3 or TRBV12-4, with D unclear. The CDR3 is made up of 17 amino acids. The V end was cut by 1 base, the J end by 0 bases, with 10 bases between. The CDR3 reads CASSLGGRNSGANVLTF. The DNA for the CDR3 is TGTGCCAGCAGTTTAGGGGGTCGGAACTCTGGGGCCAACGTCCTGACTTTC.

The genes are TRBV5-5 and TRBJ2-3; D is undetermined. This CDR3 has 16 amino acids. Looked up from germline, CDR1 is SGHKS and CDR2 is YYEKEE (reference sequence). Trimming stripped 1 base from V and 2 bases from J, with 14 bases between. The CDR3 nucleotides read TGTGCCAGCAGCTTGTTATGGCGGCGCGTCACAGATACGCAGTATTTT. Its translation: CASSLLWRRVTDTQYF.

This clonotype came up once. CDR3 coding DNA: TGTGCCATCAGAGCCGGGACCCTGAACACTGAAGCTTTCTTT. Amino acid sequence: CAIRAGTLNTEAFF. The rearrangement joins TRBV10-3 to TRBJ1-1; D may be TRBD1 (5 bases). In germline, CDR1 is ENHRY, CDR2 SYGVKD. The CDR3 has 14 amino acids. Trimming took off 6 bases at V and 0 bases at J, with 11 bases between the two ends.